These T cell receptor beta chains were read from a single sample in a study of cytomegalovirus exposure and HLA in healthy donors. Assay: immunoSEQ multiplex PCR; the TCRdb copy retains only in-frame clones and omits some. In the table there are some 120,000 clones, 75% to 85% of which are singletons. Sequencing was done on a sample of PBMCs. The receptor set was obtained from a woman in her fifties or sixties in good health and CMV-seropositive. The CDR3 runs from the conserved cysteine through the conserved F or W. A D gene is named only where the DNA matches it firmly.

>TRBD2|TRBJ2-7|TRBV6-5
CASRLAGGPNEQYF
TGTGCCAGCAGACTAGCGGGAGGGCCGAACGAGCAGTACTTC
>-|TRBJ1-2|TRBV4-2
CASSQEPQAANYGYTF
TGTGCCAGCAGCCAAGAACCCCAGGCCGCTAACTATGGCTACACCTTC
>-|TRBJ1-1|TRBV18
CASSPAGTASTEAFF
TGTGCCAGCTCACCAGCGGGCACAGCTAGCACTGAAGCTTTCTTT
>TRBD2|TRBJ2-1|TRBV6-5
CASSTTSGVYDEQFF
TGTGCCAGCAGTACGACTAGCGGGGTATATGATGAGCAGTTCTTC
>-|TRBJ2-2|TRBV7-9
CASSLQSGELFF
TGTGCCAGCAGCTTACAGTCCGGGGAGCTGTTTTTT
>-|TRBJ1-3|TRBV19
CASSNPWGPSSGNTIYF
TGTGCCAGTAGCAATCCGTGGGGCCCGAGCTCTGGAAACACCATATATTTT
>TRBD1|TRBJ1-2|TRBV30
CAWRAGQGARSYTF
TGTGCCTGGAGAGCGGGACAGGGGGCGCGGAGCTACACCTTC
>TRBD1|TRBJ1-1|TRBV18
CASSRDRGSEAFF
TGTGCCAGCTCACGTGACAGGGGGAGTGAAGCTTTCTTT
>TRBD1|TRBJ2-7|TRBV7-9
CASSYPTGAIGGEQYF
TGTGCCAGCAGCTACCCGACAGGGGCCATCGGGGGCGAGCAGTACTTC
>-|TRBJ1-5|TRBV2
CASTPGNQPQHF
TGTGCCAGCACCCCAGGGAATCAGCCCCAGCATTTT